The next 21 T cell receptor beta chains were all read from a single sample in a study of blood T cell repertoires in COVID-19 (dated by TCRdb to the early 2020s). Libraries were constructed by the immunoSEQ multiplex PCR assay. TCRdb took this table from immuneACCESS and kept in-frame rearrangements with V and J called. Such tables lack part of the clones; where checked against another copy, unresolved V genes explain under half of the gap, and the rest is unexplained. This sample is represented by around 250,000 clones; about 84% of them were singletons. Of the sample, about 12% is held by the ten largest clones. Material: peripheral blood. The receptors shown here come from a man older than 75 with acute or convalescent COVID-19.

The V gene is TRBV6-2 or TRBV6-3, the J gene TRBJ1-3; D is unclear. CDR1 and CDR2 (germline): MNHEY, SVGEGT. The CDR3 sequence is 15 residues long. The ends were cut back, 2 bases at V and 0 bases at J, with 8 bases in the middle. The CDR3 spells CASSYIVSSGNTIYF. CDR3 in DNA: TGTGCCAGCAGTTACATCGTCAGCTCTGGAAACACCATATATTTT.

This chain uses TRBV7-9 with TRBJ2-1; D gene unclear. CDR1 is SEHNR, CDR2 FQNEAQ, per germline (reference sequence). The CDR3 spans 15 residues. Trimming shortened V by 5 bases and J by 7 bases, and 18 bases separated the two germline ends. CDR3 sequence: CASSLDLTQSNEQFF. CDR3 bases: TGTGCCAGCAGCCTAGACCTTACCCAGTCGAATGAGCAGTTCTTC.

The chain is built from TRBV4-2 and TRBJ1-2; perhaps TRBD1 as D (5 bases). CDR1 is LGHNA and CDR2 is YNFKEQ in the germline V gene. This CDR3 is 15 amino acids long. The V end was cut by 0 bases, the J end by 3 bases, with 11 bases between. This CDR3 reads CASSQDPGQDYGYTF. Here the CDR3 DNA reads TGTGCCAGCAGCCAAGACCCAGGGCAGGACTATGGCTACACCTTC.

The chain carries TRBV6-2 or TRBV6-3 and TRBJ1-5; no definite D call. This CDR3 is built from 15 residues. Germline V CDR1 and CDR2: MNHEY, SVGEGT. Trimming removed 0 bases from V and 11 bases from J, with 17 bases in between. CDR3 residues: CASSYSKSVAQTQHF. The CDR3 nucleotides read TGTGCCAGCAGTTACTCCAAATCCGTGGCCCAAACCCAGCATTTT.

This clone was counted a single time. The V and J genes are TRBV19 and TRBJ2-1, with D perhaps matching TRBD2 (6 bases). The V end lost 2 bases, the J end lost 2 bases, and 13 bases lay between the germline ends. CDR3 size: 16 residues. The V gene's germline CDR1 is LNHDA and CDR2 SQIVND (reference sequence). DNA of the CDR3: TGTGCCAGTAGTATAAGAGGCGGGGCGGCCTACAATGAGCAGTTCTTC. This codes for CASSIRGGAAYNEQFF.

This chain uses TRBV7-8 with TRBJ2-5; the D gene could be TRBD1 or TRBD2 (6 bases each). Germline CDR1 is SGHVS and CDR2 is FQNEAQ. The germline V and J ends were trimmed by 5 bases and 1 base, with 8 bases remaining between them. The CDR3 length is 13 residues. In DNA, the CDR3 is TGTGCCAGCAGCCGGGGGCGCCAAGAGACCCAGTACTTC. Translation: CASSRGRQETQYF.

The chain carries TRBV18 and TRBJ2-5, with D perhaps TRBD2 (7 bases). V was pared by 3 bases and J by 4 bases, with 12 bases between. This CDR3 comprises 14 residues. The V gene's germline CDR1 is KGHSH and CDR2 LQKENI. Here the CDR3 DNA reads TGTGCCAGCTCACCGACGGGGGGCAGAGAGACCCAGTACTTC. This translates into CASSPTGGRETQYF.

The CDR3 is CASSLVGQGDEKLFF. CDR3 coding DNA: TGCGCCAGCAGCTTGGTAGGGCAGGGGGACGAAAAACTGTTTTTT. The J gene is TRBJ1-4, the V gene TRBV5-1, with TRBD1 matching over 7 bases. Germline CDR1 reads SGHRS; CDR2 reads YFSETQ. J was trimmed by 8 bases and V by 0 bases; bases with no gene match: 7. The length of the CDR3 is 15 residues.

The genes are TRBV5-1 and TRBJ2-2; TRBD2 agrees at 11 bases. CDR3 length: 17 residues. After removal of 5 bases from V and 0 bases from J, the junction contained 6 bases not matched to a gene. CDR1 is SGHRS and CDR2 is YFSETQ in the germline V gene. CDR3 region: CASRPTSGDTNTGELFF. DNA of the CDR3: TGCGCCAGCAGACCGACTAGCGGGGATACGAACACCGGGGAGCTGTTTTTT.

The chain couples TRBV7-2 to TRBJ1-2, with D unresolved. The CDR3 extends over 15 amino acids. Germline V gene sequence: CDR1 SGHTA, CDR2 FQGNSA. The germline V and J ends were trimmed by 5 bases and 4 bases, with 17 bases remaining between them. CDR3 DNA sequence: TGTGCCAGCAGCCCTCGGACGGGAAGCGGCTATGGCTACACCTTC. It codes for CASSPRTGSGYGYTF.

The V and J genes are TRBV5-1 and TRBJ1-1; 7 bases align to TRBD1. The CDR3 loop spans 14 amino acids. Germline lookup yields CDR1 SGHRS and CDR2 YFSETQ. After removal of 5 bases from V and 1 base from J, the junction contained 5 bases not matched to a gene. DNA of the CDR3: TGCGCCAGCAGGAGGGGGCGCGGGAACACTGAAGCTTTCTTT. Protein sequence: CASRRGRGNTEAFF.

The CDR3 sequence is CASSLRTGGKLFF. The CDR3 nucleotides read TGTGCCAGCAGCTTAAGAACGGGGGGAAAACTGTTTTTT. V usage is TRBV7-8 and J usage is TRBJ1-4; perhaps TRBD1 as D (5 bases). The germline V gene has CDR1 SGHVS and CDR2 FQNEAQ. The CDR3 covers 13 residues. V dropped 2 bases and J dropped 10 bases, with 11 bases sitting between them.

This chain's CDR3 is CASSFGGAVTDTQYF. DNA for the CDR3: TGTGCCAGCAGTTTTGGGGGGGCCGTAACAGATACGCAGTATTTT. The gene calls are TRBV28 and TRBJ2-3, with a tentative D call TRBD2 (7 bases). Germline V CDR1 and CDR2: MDHEN, SYDVKM. The length of the CDR3 is 15 residues. Trimming left V 3 bases short and J 3 bases short, with 13 bases between.

V is TRBV5-4 and J is TRBJ1-2; D is perhaps TRBD1 (6 bases). The CDR3 is made up of 16 amino acids. V was cut by 0 bases and J by 8 bases, with 20 bases left in between. Germline V gene data show CDR1 as SGHNT and CDR2 as YYREEE (reference sequence). CDR3 nucleotides: TGTGCCAGCAGCTTGGAGGGTTTCTACAGGGACGAAGGCTACACCTTC. It translates to CASSLEGFYRDEGYTF.

In nucleotides, the CDR3 is TGTGCCAGCAGCTTGGGGAGGACTAGCAATCAGCCCCAGCATTTT. Translating gives CASSLGRTSNQPQHF. The V and J genes are TRBV5-5 and TRBJ1-5; D is unresolved. The germline gives CDR1 SGHKS, CDR2 YYEKEE (reference sequence). Trimming shortened V by 0 bases and J by 0 bases, and 7 bases separated the two germline ends. This CDR3 comprises 15 residues. Based on the CDR3 plus reference TRBV5-5 and TRBJ1-5, the full variable domain is DAGVTQSPTHLIKTRGQQVTLRCSPISGHKSVSWYQQVLGQGPQFIFQYYEKEERGRGNFPDRFSARQFPNYSSELNVNALLLGDSALYLCASSLGRTSNQPQHFGDGTRLSIL.

The CDR3 region is CASSMSSGQGKSQPQHF. The CDR3 DNA follows: TGTGCCAGTAGTATGAGTTCTGGACAGGGGAAGAGTCAGCCCCAGCATTTT. The chain recombines TRBV19 with TRBJ1-5; the match to TRBD1 covers 9 bases. The CDR3 has 17 amino acids. CDR1 and CDR2 (germline): LNHDA, SQIVND (reference sequence). Losses at the gene ends were 3 bases for V and 6 bases for J; bases not matched to a gene: 12.

This sequence joins TRBV7-2 and TRBJ1-2; D call uncertain. The CDR3 length is 14 residues. Germline assignment: CDR1 SGHTA and CDR2 FQGNSA. V was cut by 1 base and J by 7 bases, with 13 bases left in between. CDR3 coding DNA: TGTGCCAGCAGCTTAGGGGGAGGTCCCCGTGGCTACACCTTC. Translated: CASSLGGGPRGYTF.

In this sample, this clone turned up once. The rearrangement uses TRBV5-1 and TRBJ2-2; D is uncertain. V was shortened by 0 bases and J by 2 bases, with 5 bases between the two germline ends. Germline V lookup: CDR1 SGHRS, CDR2 YFSETQ. The CDR3 extends over 14 amino acids. For the CDR3, the DNA is TGCGCCAGCAGCTTGGAGCTTAACACCGGGGAGCTGTTTTTT. This encodes CASSLELNTGELFF.

V gene TRBV6-2 or TRBV6-3 combines with J gene TRBJ2-3; 7 nucleotides match TRBD1. From germline, CDR1 is MNHEY and CDR2 SVGEGT. The length of the CDR3 is 14 residues. Germline trimming cut 6 bases from V and 8 bases from J; bases unmatched to any gene: 11. The CDR3 nucleotides read TGTGCCAGCAGCCTCTCGACAGGGTGGAGTACGCAGTATTTT. Residues: CASSLSTGWSTQYF.

Details on this clone: At the DNA level, this CDR3 is encoded by other sequences in the same sample as well. J is TRBJ1-1 and V is TRBV6-5; TRBD1 is a possible D gene (5 bases). Looked up from germline, CDR1 is MNHEY and CDR2 is SVGAGI. This CDR3 is built from 13 residues. The V end was cut by 6 bases, the J end by 2 bases, with 10 bases between. The CDR3: CASSRTLNTEAFF. Written as DNA, the CDR3 is TGTGCCAGCAGCCGGACACTTAACACTGAAGCTTTCTTT.

The J gene is TRBJ1-2, the V gene TRBV6-6; TRBD1 is a possible D gene (5 bases). V was pared by 6 bases and J by 6 bases, with 8 bases between. Germline CDR1 and CDR2: MNHNY and SVGAGI (reference sequence). This CDR3 has 11 amino acids. The CDR3 sequence is CASSTTDGYTF. CDR3 sequence (DNA): TGTGCCAGCAGCACGACAGATGGCTACACCTTC.